The 5 T cell receptor beta chains below were found in one sample sequenced in a study of a mutant IDH1 vaccine in newly diagnosed glioma. Only in-frame clones appear in the TCRdb table, and some are missing; sequencing was by immunoSEQ multiplex PCR. The sample shows 50,000 to 60,000 clones, roughly 91% of them seen only once. The time point here: week 11, during vaccination. Every vaccine dose comprised 300 ug of mutant IDH1 20-mer peptide plus topical imiquimod. No antigen has been assigned to these receptors. The source material was PBMCs, sampled from a glioma patient whose treatment included an IDH1 peptide vaccine. The receptors stem from a man in his fifties with glioma.

The V gene is TRBV18, the J gene TRBJ2-7; unclear D gene. V was shortened by 3 bases and J by 0 bases, with 12 bases between the two germline ends. Germline V gene sequence: CDR1 KGHSH, CDR2 LQKENI. The CDR3 runs to 15 residues. This CDR3 is CASSPEGLSSYEQYF. As DNA, the CDR3 is TGTGCCAGCTCACCCGAAGGGCTGAGCTCCTACGAGCAGTACTTC.

V is TRBV27 and J is TRBJ1-6; 8 positions agree with TRBD1. This CDR3 spans 16 amino acids. CDR1 and CDR2 from the germline V gene are MNHEY and SMNVEV (reference sequence). The V gene end was trimmed by 8 bases and the J gene end by 6 bases; junction bases not matched to a gene: 12. The CDR3 DNA reads TGTGCCAGCGTTCCGGCCCGGGACAGGAGTAATTCACCCCTCCACTTT. Translation gives CASVPARDRSNSPLHF.

This sequence joins TRBV6-5 and TRBJ1-6; D ambiguous. CDR1 is MNHEY and CDR2 is SVGAGI in the germline V gene. V lost 2 bases, J lost 10 bases, and 9 bases lay in between. This CDR3 region has 13 residues. CDR3 in DNA: TGTGCCAGCAGTTACACGACTGGCTCACCCCTCCACTTT. It encodes CASSYTTGSPLHF.

This chain joins TRBV28 and TRBJ1-5, with TRBD1 matching over 9 bases. Germline lookup yields CDR1 MDHEN and CDR2 SYDVKM. The CDR3 length is 15 residues. V shed 5 bases and J 3 bases; nucleotides not matched to a gene: 5. For the CDR3, the DNA is TGTGCCAGCAGTGCGGGACAGGGAGTCAATCAGCCCCAGCATTTT. It yields the protein CASSAGQGVNQPQHF. The full variable domain, its missing parts supplied by reference TRBV28 and TRBJ1-5, is DVKVTQSSRYLVKRTGEKVFLECVQDMDHENMFWYRQDPGLGLRLIYFSYDVKMKEKGDIPEGYSVSREKKERFSLILESASTNQTSMYLCASSAGQGVNQPQHFGDGTRLSIL.

About this clone: The junction differs from germline at one of its ends, possibly a read error. J is TRBJ1-1 and V is TRBV30; possibly TRBD1 for D (6 bases). The germline V gene encodes CDR1 GTSNPN and CDR2 SVGIG (reference sequence). The CDR3 extends over 12 amino acids. The CDR3 region is CAWSPQGTGAFF. In DNA, the CDR3 is TGTGCCTGGAGCCCACAGGGTACTGGAGCTTTCTTT.